This T cell receptor beta chain is from a study of shared clonotypes between healthy human individuals. Study observations and caveats: In having few donors, the study represented limited genetic and exposure-history diversity. The researchers took only blood, and tissue repertoires probably look different.

This CDR3 is built from 16 residues. Germline V gene sequence: CDR1 LGHNA, CDR2 YNFKEQ. V lost 8 bases and J lost 0, with 14 bases in between. A note on this clone: Its antigen remains unidentified.

The data were produced by immunoSEQ multiplex PCR, yet TCRdb's version contains in-frame clones alone and is incomplete. This sample carries about half a million clones, approximately 84% of them seen once, and the ten largest clones take about 12%. V usage is TRBV4-2 and J usage is TRBJ2-6; a possible D gene is TRBD2 (5 bases). Sequenced sample: PBMCs. This TCR came from a woman aged 40 to 55 in good health. Some clones in this sample may be carry-over from other donors' samples. Here the CDR3 reads CASRQSRDSGANVLTF. The CDR3 DNA reads as TGTGCCAGCCGGCAGAGCCGGGACTCTGGGGCCAACGTCCTGACTTTC.